One and the same sample provided the 25 T cell receptor beta chains below, sequenced in a study of patients and donors after allogeneic stem cell transplantation. One entry per CDR3 protein results from TCRdb running MiXCR on the RT-PCR reads. Among about 160,000 distinct CDR3 sequences listed, 30% were seen once. Material for sequencing was blood, either unsorted or a sorted T cell fraction (not recorded which). These receptors were taken from a human donor who was either an allogeneic HSCT recipient or a stem cell or donor lymphocyte infusion donor (not recorded which). It is not recorded whose cells these are; they may come from a transplant donor.

The rearrangement joins TRBV6-5 to TRBJ1-2; tentatively, D is TRBD1 (5 bases). The germline V gene encodes CDR1 MNHEY and CDR2 SVGAGI. The CDR3 sequence is 13 residues long. Trimming pared 2 bases from V and 8 bases from J, leaving 12 bases between. The CDR3, as DNA: TGTGCCAGCAGTTACAAATGGGGCTGGGGCTACACCTTC. Translating it yields CASSYKWGWGYTF.

The V and J genes are TRBV7-2 and TRBJ2-1; D is perhaps TRBD2 (6 bases). The ends were cut back, 1 base at V and 2 bases at J, with 9 bases in the middle. CDR3 length: 15 amino acids. Looked up from germline, CDR1 is SGHTA and CDR2 is FQGNSA. CDR3 protein: CASSLVREAYNEQFF. The CDR3, as DNA: TGTGCCAGCAGCTTAGTGAGGGAGGCCTACAATGAGCAGTTCTTC. The whole variable domain, remainder taken from reference TRBV7-2 and TRBJ2-1, is GAGVSQSPSNKVTEKGKDVELRCDPISGHTALYWYRQSLGQGLEFLIYFQGNSAPDKSGLPSDRFSAERTGGSVSTLTIQRTQQEDSAVYLCASSLVREAYNEQFFGPGTRLTVL.

The J gene is TRBJ2-2, the V gene TRBV29-1; 8 bases map to TRBD1. Germline assignment: CDR1 SQVTM and CDR2 ANQGSEA. This CDR3 region has 15 residues. Trimming removed 0 bases from V and 5 bases from J; junction bases left unmatched: 5. The chain's CDR3 is CSVEDLTGETGELFF. For the CDR3, the DNA is TGCAGCGTTGAAGATCTGACAGGGGAGACCGGGGAGCTGTTTTTT.

The V and J genes are TRBV20-1 and TRBJ1-1; no definite D call. Germline V lookup: CDR1 DFQATT, CDR2 SNEGSKA (reference sequence). Trimming took 5 bases from V and 4 from J, leaving 11 bases between them. There are 12 residues in the CDR3. The CDR3 reads CSAPLTITEAFF. CDR3 DNA sequence: TGCAGTGCTCCCCTGACAATCACTGAAGCTTTCTTT.

In this sample, this clonotype turned up many times. The genes are TRBV6-5 and TRBJ2-5; 7 bases map to TRBD2. Germline loops: CDR1 MNHEY, CDR2 SVGAGI. Trimming cost V 5 bases and J 3 bases; bases outside gene matches: 12. This CDR3 spans 16 amino acids. The CDR3 sequence is CASSPLPGLPKETQYF. Here the CDR3 DNA reads TGTGCCAGCAGTCCTCTACCGGGACTACCTAAAGAGACCCAGTACTTC.

There are many counts of this clonotype. This chain joins TRBV4-3 and TRBJ1-2; D gene unclear. V was clipped by 0 bases and J by 4 bases, with 18 bases between them. The germline gives CDR1 LGHNA, CDR2 YSLEER. The CDR3 has 17 amino acids. The CDR3 DNA sequence: TGCGCCAGCAGCCAAGATGTGGTAGCTCGGAAAAGCTATGGCTACACCTTC. Its protein is CASSQDVVARKSYGYTF.

The rearrangement joins TRBV20-1 to TRBJ2-1; 9 nucleotides line up with TRBD2. CDR3 size: 16 residues. Germline CDR1 reads DFQATT; CDR2 reads SNEGSKA (reference sequence). The V and J ends lost 0 bases and 3 bases, in that order; junction bases with no gene match: 6. As DNA, the CDR3 is TGCAGTGCTAGAGATCCCCGACTAGCGGTCTACAATGAGCAGTTCTTC. Amino acids: CSARDPRLAVYNEQFF.

The rearrangement links TRBV9 to TRBJ2-1, with D unresolved. This CDR3 contains 15 residues. Germline CDR1 SGDLS, CDR2 YYNGEE. V lost 2 bases, J lost 2 bases, and 11 bases lay in between. The CDR3 bases are TGTGCCAGCAGCGTCTGGGGTATCGCCTACAATGAGCAGTTCTTC. Translation: CASSVWGIAYNEQFF.

The genes are TRBV7-2 and TRBJ1-4; D possibly corresponds to TRBD1 (5 bases). Per the germline V gene, CDR1 is SGHTA and CDR2 is FQGNSA. The V and J ends lost 3 bases and 5 bases respectively, with 10 bases between them. CDR3 length equals 14 residues. In nucleotides, the CDR3 is TGTGCCAGCAGCTTGGGACCGATGAATGAAAAACTGTTTTTT. Residues: CASSLGPMNEKLFF. Supplemented by reference TRBV7-2 and TRBJ1-4, the full variable domain reads GAGVSQSPSNKVTEKGKDVELRCDPISGHTALYWYRQSLGQGLEFLIYFQGNSAPDKSGLPSDRFSAERTGGSVSTLTIQRTQQEDSAVYLCASSLGPMNEKLFFGSGTQLSVL.

This chain uses TRBV6-5 with TRBJ2-7; TRBD2 might be the D (5 bases). Trimming removed 0 bases from V and 0 bases from J, with 9 bases in between. CDR3 length: 15 residues. CDR1 is MNHEY and CDR2 is SVGAGI in the germline V gene. CDR3 bases: TGTGCCAGCAGTTACTCCTGGGAGTCCTCCTACGAGCAGTACTTC. It specifies CASSYSWESSYEQYF.

The chain is built from TRBV4-2 and TRBJ2-5, with 10 nucleotides matching TRBD2. The V gene end was trimmed by 3 bases and the J gene end by 5 bases; junction bases not matched to a gene: 6. Per germline, CDR1 LGHNA and CDR2 YNFKEQ. CDR3 length equals 15 residues. This chain's CDR3 is CASSQASGSLETQYF. The CDR3 DNA reads TGTGCCAGCAGCCAGGCTAGCGGGAGTCTTGAGACCCAGTACTTC.

This chain links TRBV6-5 with TRBJ2-7, with TRBD2 matching over 9 bases. The CDR3 loop spans 15 amino acids. The V gene end was trimmed by 2 bases and the J gene end by 4 bases; junction bases not matched to a gene: 6. Germline-derived CDR1 and CDR2 are MNHEY and SVGAGI. CDR3 residues: CASSYAGGSDYEQYF. Written as DNA, the CDR3 is TGTGCCAGCAGTTACGCGGGGGGGTCGGATTACGAGCAGTACTTC.

This clonotype was counted only a few times. The chain links TRBV4-3 to TRBJ1-1; D unresolved. V lost 3 bases and J 2 bases, leaving 7 bases between the germline ends. CDR3 length: 13 amino acids. From germline, CDR1 is LGHNA and CDR2 YSLEER. CDR3 sequence (DNA): TGCGCCAGCAGCCAGGAATTCAACACTGAAGCTTTCTTT. Protein sequence: CASSQEFNTEAFF.

This clonotype was picked up many times. The rearrangement uses TRBV28 and TRBJ2-7, with TRBD2 matching over 9 bases. Germline loops: CDR1 MDHEN, CDR2 SYDVKM. CDR3 length equals 15 residues. After removal of 2 bases from V and 8 bases from J, the junction contained 10 bases not matched to a gene. The CDR3 DNA reads TGTGCCAGCAGTTTACCCGGGGTAGCGGGAGAGAAGCAGTACTTC. Translated, it gives CASSLPGVAGEKQYF.

In regard to this clonotype: Since a much larger clone is just one base distant, this may be a read error. The chain recombines TRBV29-1 with TRBJ1-1; D ambiguous. The CDR3 length is 10 residues. CDR1 is SQVTM, CDR2 ANQGSEA, per germline. DNA for the CDR3: TGCAGCGTTGAAACGGCAGAAGCTTACTTT. Its translation is CSVETAEAYF.

V is TRBV2 and J is TRBJ2-1; 10 bases agree with TRBD2. The germline V gene has CDR1 SNHLY and CDR2 FYNNEI. The J segment lost 4 bases and the V segment lost 11 bases, leaving 14 bases of the junction unmatched. CDR3 length: 16 residues. The CDR3 protein is CAGRTSGPVRYNEQFF. CDR3 bases: TGTGCCGGCCGGACTAGCGGCCCCGTCCGTTACAATGAGCAGTTCTTC.

The chain employs TRBV25-1 and TRBJ2-3; D is unresolved. The germline CDR1 and CDR2 sequences are MGHDK and SYGVNS. V was clipped by 4 bases and J by 2 bases, with 4 bases between them. The CDR3 consists of 12 residues. The DNA of the CDR3 is TGTGCCAGCAGTGGATTCACAGATACGCAGTATTTT. Residues: CASSGFTDTQYF.

In its sample, this clonotype was seen a few times. The gene calls are TRBV2 and TRBJ1-5; maybe TRBD1 (5 bases). Per germline, CDR1 SNHLY and CDR2 FYNNEI. The CDR3 is 15 amino acids. Trimming stripped 8 bases from V and 8 bases from J, with 22 bases between. Here the CDR3 DNA reads TGTGCCAGCGACTTTGCTCGGGACGGAGGGAAGCCCCAGCATTTT. Translation gives CASDFARDGGKPQHF.

This clonotype has more than one count but fewer than ten. The rearrangement joins TRBV7-9 to TRBJ1-2; no definite D call. V lost 5 bases and J 7 bases, leaving 14 bases between the germline ends. The CDR3 sequence is 13 residues long. CDR1 SEHNR and CDR2 FQNEAQ come from the germline V gene (reference sequence). The CDR3 loop reads CASSRRVLLGYTF. The CDR3 coding sequence is TGTGCCAGCAGCCGGCGGGTCCTTCTTGGCTACACCTTC.

Only a few counts were recorded for this clonotype. Written as DNA, the CDR3 is TGCGCCAGCAGCTTGGCCCCAGGGGGCAATGAAAAACTGTTTTTT. Translated, it gives CASSLAPGGNEKLFF. The V call is TRBV5-1, the J call TRBJ1-4; 8 bases map to TRBD1. With 0 bases clipped from V and 5 bases from J, the junction kept 3 bases outside the gene matches. There are 15 residues in the CDR3. Germline values: CDR1 SGHRS, CDR2 YFSETQ.

This chain connects TRBV28 to TRBJ1-5; possibly TRBD1 for D (6 bases). The V and J ends lost 6 bases and 4 bases respectively, with 22 bases between them. The CDR3 sequence is 17 residues long. The germline gives CDR1 MDHEN, CDR2 SYDVKM. CDR3 sequence: CASRIGGARGPNQPQHF. CDR3 sequence (DNA): TGTGCCAGCAGGATTGGGGGGGCGCGAGGGCCGAATCAGCCCCAGCATTTT. Complete variable domain (other parts from reference TRBV28 and TRBJ1-5): DVKVTQSSRYLVKRTGEKVFLECVQDMDHENMFWYRQDPGLGLRLIYFSYDVKMKEKGDIPEGYSVSREKKERFSLILESASTNQTSMYLCASRIGGARGPNQPQHFGDGTRLSIL.

The chain has TRBV12-3 or TRBV12-4 and TRBJ1-2; D remains unclear. There are 14 residues in the CDR3. V shed 1 base and J shed 5 bases, with 11 bases lying between them. CDR3 sequence: CASSLGPGRYGYTF. CDR3 sequence (DNA): TGTGCCAGCAGTTTAGGGCCGGGGAGGTATGGCTACACCTTC.

V is TRBV7-8 and J is TRBJ1-5; D might be TRBD1 (5 bases). The germline CDR1 and CDR2 sequences are SGHVS and FQNEAQ. The V gene lost 1 base and the J gene lost 0 bases, with 10 bases spanning the gap. The CDR3 covers 16 residues. CDR3 loop: CASSLGLGTSNQPQHF. The CDR3 nucleotides read TGTGCCAGCAGCTTAGGTTTGGGGACTAGCAATCAGCCCCAGCATTTT. Full variable domain (missing parts from reference TRBV7-8 and TRBJ1-5): GAGVSQSPRYKVAKRGQDVALRCDPISGHVSLFWYQQALGQGPEFLTYFQNEAQLDKSGLPSDRFFAERPEGSVSTLKIQRTQQEDSAVYLCASSLGLGTSNQPQHFGDGTRLSIL.

This chain uses TRBV5-1 with TRBJ1-1; D may be TRBD1 (6 bases). V dropped 4 bases and J dropped 0 bases, with 10 bases sitting between them. The CDR3 loop spans 14 amino acids. CDR1 SGHRS and CDR2 YFSETQ come from the germline V gene. The CDR3 sequence: CASSRDTLNTEAFF. CDR3 DNA: TGCGCCAGCAGCCGGGACACTTTGAACACTGAAGCTTTCTTT.

This clonotype was observed a few times. CDR3 region: CASSLAQTGVIDGYTF. The CDR3 DNA is TGTGCCAGCAGCTTAGCCCAGACAGGGGTAATAGATGGCTACACCTTC. The J gene is TRBJ1-2, the V gene TRBV7-8; 8 positions agree with TRBD1. The CDR3 has 16 amino acids. The ends lost 0 bases at V and 6 bases at J; junction bases unmatched: 9. Germline V gene sequence: CDR1 SGHVS, CDR2 FQNEAQ.